This T cell receptor beta chain derives from a study of cytomegalovirus exposure and HLA in healthy donors. In this sample, this clone turned up a few times. Its antigen is undetermined. PCR primers comprised 60 Vbeta and 13 Jbeta primers. Per the authors' pipeline: In a later analysis, the count reached 75 million to 90 million unique TCR beta chains, with 10 million to 14 million shared. Sequencing used immunoSEQ multiplex PCR; TCRdb keeps in-frame clones, though not all of them. Clone size and the V and J calls come from that table; the DNA yielded D and trimming. The sample yields some 150,000 clones, approximately 80% seen once. This CDR3 is built from 17 residues. General study results and limits: In vitro confirmation showed three CMV-associated chains to be CMV antigen specific. Most subjects' HLA-A and HLA-B alleles were reportedly predicted from TCR beta sequences.

The receptor was derived from a woman aged 45-65 years in good health and CMV-seropositive. The sample comprised PBMCs. The rearrangement joins TRBV21-1 to TRBJ1-5; no check of the table's D call, TRBD1, against the DNA was made. TRBV21-1 is designated a pseudogene. Here the CDR3 DNA reads TGTGCCAGCAGCAAATTTGAAGGACACCTAAGCAATCAGCCCCAGCATTTT. Translated: CASSKFEGHLSNQPQHF.